One sample yielded the 17 T cell receptor beta chains listed below, sequenced in a study of CD8+ T cells in alopecia areata. Sequencing used cDNA as its template, made by extracting RNA and reverse transcribing it. Sequencing was performed with immunoSEQ multiplex PCR; in TCRdb, only in-frame clones are kept and a portion is missing. This table holds more than 110,000 clones, roughly 62% found once. This specimen consisted of CD4+ T cells sorted from blood, obtained at week 0. The receptors shown here come from a human donor with alopecia areata.

This chain links TRBV5-6 with TRBJ2-5; no reliable D call. The CDR3 sequence is 13 residues long. The germline CDR1 and CDR2 sequences are SGHDT and YYEEEE. Trimming shortened V by 2 bases and J by 2 bases, and 7 bases separated the two germline ends. The CDR3 loop reads CASSFVGQETQYF. For the CDR3, the DNA is TGTGCCAGCAGCTTCGTGGGGCAAGAGACCCAGTACTTC. The complete variable domain, with remaining parts taken from reference TRBV5-6 and TRBJ2-5, reads DAGVTQSPTHLIKTRGQQVTLRCSPKSGHDTVSWYQQALGQGPQFIFQYYEEEERQRGNFPDRFSGHQFPNYSSELNVNALLLGDSALYLCASSFVGQETQYFGPGTRLLVL.

As DNA, the CDR3 is TGTGCCAGCAGCTTGGCAGGGGTCAATGAGCAGTTCTTC. Protein product: CASSLAGVNEQFF. The chain links TRBV5-6 to TRBJ2-1, with D perhaps matching TRBD1 (6 bases). Germline CDR1 is SGHDT and CDR2 is YYEEEE. The CDR3 is made up of 13 amino acids. The V and J ends lost 0 bases and 6 bases respectively, with 7 bases between them.

The chain uses TRBV9 and TRBJ1-1, with no clear D. Trimming took 0 bases from V and 9 from J, leaving 15 bases between them. CDR1 SGDLS and CDR2 YYNGEE come from the germline V gene. The CDR3 loop spans 14 amino acids. CDR3 sequence reads: CASSVEENGSQAFF. The CDR3 coding sequence is TGTGCCAGCAGCGTAGAAGAAAATGGGTCGCAAGCTTTCTTT.

The rearrangement links TRBV25-1 to TRBJ1-2; possibly TRBD1 for D (5 bases). Germline CDR1 and CDR2: MGHDK and SYGVNS. CDR3 size: 12 residues. Trimming stripped 4 bases from V and 7 bases from J, with 10 bases between. CDR3 nucleotides: TGTGCCAGCAGTGGCTCAGGGCTTGGCTACACCTTC. The encoded protein is CASSGSGLGYTF.

Note on this clone: Mismatch with germline at one junction end may stem from a read error. The rearrangement uses TRBV11-2 and TRBJ2-1; D might be TRBD2 (5 bases). CDR1 and CDR2 (germline): SGHAT, FQNNGV. CDR3 length: 13 amino acids. Here the CDR3 DNA reads TGTGCCAGCAGCTTGGACTCCAACAATGAGCAGTTCTTC. Its translation is CASSLDSNNEQFF.

The chain recombines TRBV29-1 with TRBJ2-2; 8 bases line up with TRBD1. CDR1 and CDR2 (germline): SQVTM, ANQGSEA. Unmatched junction bases numbered 5, after V lost 4 bases and J lost 4 bases. The CDR3 is made up of 14 amino acids. Here the CDR3 DNA reads TGCAGCGTTGGAGACAGGGGTGGCACCGGGGAGCTGTTTTTT. Encoded protein: CSVGDRGGTGELFF.

This clone was detected only a few times. V is TRBV10-3 and J is TRBJ1-1; tentative D call: TRBD1 (5 bases). Germline V gene lookup returns CDR1 ENHRY and CDR2 SYGVKD. The CDR3 covers 13 residues. V was pared by 7 bases and J by 0 bases, with 9 bases between. CDR3 sequence (DNA): TGTGCCATCACCCAGACAGTGAACACTGAAGCTTTCTTT. Translating it yields CAITQTVNTEAFF.

The chain couples TRBV7-6 to TRBJ1-1; 7 positions agree with TRBD1. V gave up 7 bases and J gave up 4 bases; unmatched junction bases: 6. The germline V gene has CDR1 SGHVS and CDR2 FNYEAQ. There are 13 residues in the CDR3. This chain's CDR3 is CASTGGGSTEAFF. The CDR3 coding sequence is TGTGCCAGCACAGGGGGAGGGTCCACTGAAGCTTTCTTT.

The chain couples TRBV4-2 to TRBJ2-5, with D perhaps matching TRBD1 or TRBD2 (6 bases each). CDR1 and CDR2 from the germline V gene are LGHNA and YNFKEQ. Trimming shortened V by 2 bases and J by 5 bases, and 12 bases separated the two germline ends. This CDR3 contains 14 residues. The DNA of the CDR3 is TGTGCCAGCAGCCAAAGGGGGGTCGAGGAGACCCAGTACTTC. Its translation: CASSQRGVEETQYF.

The genes are TRBV29-1 and TRBJ2-4; D is ambiguous. V lost 0 bases and J lost 2, with 14 bases in between. The CDR3 has 16 amino acids. Germline-derived CDR1 and CDR2 are SQVTM and ANQGSEA. The DNA for the CDR3 is TGCAGCGTTGAAGATCTGGGTGAGACGACCAAAAACATTCAGTACTTC. It specifies CSVEDLGETTKNIQYF.

In this sample, this clone turned up a few times. The chain combines TRBV6-5 with TRBJ2-7; TRBD2 matches 7 bases. J was trimmed by 1 base and V by 2 bases; bases with no gene match: 8. CDR1 and CDR2 from the germline V gene are MNHEY and SVGAGI. This CDR3 contains 16 residues. The CDR3 nucleotides read TGTGCCAGCAGTTACCCCCGCGGACTAGGGTCCTACGAGCAGTACTTC. Its protein is CASSYPRGLGSYEQYF.

This clone came up a few times. V and J are TRBV2 and TRBJ2-2, with 7 bases that match TRBD1. V lost 5 bases to trimming and J lost 0 bases; unmatched junction nucleotides: 6. Germline V gene data show CDR1 as SNHLY and CDR2 as FYNNEI. This CDR3 has 16 amino acids. The chain's CDR3 is CASSPSGGPNTGELFF. The CDR3, as DNA: TGTGCCAGCAGTCCCTCAGGGGGTCCGAACACCGGGGAGCTGTTTTTT.

V gene TRBV5-6 combines with J gene TRBJ2-5; TRBD1 matches 7 bases. Germline loops: CDR1 SGHDT, CDR2 YYEEEE. V dropped 0 bases and J dropped 4; count of bases not matched to a gene: 12. The CDR3 has 17 amino acids. CDR3 bases: TGTGCCAGCAGCTTGGACCAGGGGGACATGTGGAGAGAGACCCAGTACTTC. Residues: CASSLDQGDMWRETQYF.

This clone was seen only a few times. The junction does not match germline at one end; this may be a read error. The chain combines TRBV7-7 with TRBJ2-5; D is possibly TRBD2 (7 bases). The CDR3 contains 15 residues. Germline V lookup: CDR1 SSHAT, CDR2 FNYEAQ (reference sequence). The DNA of the CDR3 is TGTGCTAGCAGCCCAGATTGGGGGGGCGAAGAGACCCAGTACTTC. This translates into CASSPDWGGEETQYF.

Concerning this clone: This specimen includes other DNA sequences encoding the same CDR3. The chain links TRBV29-1 to TRBJ1-2; weak D call: TRBD1 (5 bases). CDR3 size: 11 residues. Deletions cut 5 bases from V and 8 bases from J, with 12 bases between. Germline lookup yields CDR1 SQVTM and CDR2 ANQGSEA. As DNA, the CDR3 is TGCAGCGTTCGCGGGGCGGAAGGCTACACCTTC. It specifies CSVRGAEGYTF.

V and J are TRBV29-1 and TRBJ1-2; the D gene is possibly TRBD1 (5 bases). The V gene's germline CDR1 is SQVTM and CDR2 ANQGSEA. This CDR3 has 17 amino acids. This chain's CDR3 is CTPEPLAGRGKGYGYTF. CDR3 coding DNA: TGCACCCCTGAACCATTGGCAGGGAGAGGGAAGGGTTATGGCTACACCTTC.

This sequence joins TRBV25-1 and TRBJ1-6; perhaps TRBD1 as D (5 bases). The CDR3 has 15 amino acids. Deletions cut 1 base from V and 5 bases from J, with 9 bases between. Germline V gives CDR1 MGHDK, CDR2 SYGVNS. CDR3 sequence reads: CASSELGRDNSPLHF. The CDR3 nucleotides are TGTGCCAGCAGTGAATTGGGACGGGATAATTCACCCCTCCACTTT.